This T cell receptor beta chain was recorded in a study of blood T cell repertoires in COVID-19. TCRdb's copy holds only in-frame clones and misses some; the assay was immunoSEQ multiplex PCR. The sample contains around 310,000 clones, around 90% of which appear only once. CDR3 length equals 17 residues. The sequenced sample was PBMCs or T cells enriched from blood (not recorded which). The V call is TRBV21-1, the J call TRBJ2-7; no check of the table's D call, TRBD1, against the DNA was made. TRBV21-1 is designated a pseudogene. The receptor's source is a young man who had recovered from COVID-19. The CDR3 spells CASSKALVRDSAHEQYF. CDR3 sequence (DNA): TGTGCCAGCAGCAAAGCCCTCGTGAGGGACAGTGCACACGAGCAGTACTTC.